The clone carrying this TCR beta chain came up a few times. What it binds is not known. The sample belongs to a study of identical twins. CDR1 is SGHTA and CDR2 is FQGNSA in the germline V gene. J gave up 7 bases and V 4 bases, and 8 bases lay outside the gene matches. The CDR3 is made up of 14 amino acids. Unique molecular identifiers were present on the cDNA, which also gained a universal primer site by template switching. MiXCR, run by TCRdb on the 5' RACE reads, gives a single entry per CDR3 protein. The sample consists of about 210,000 distinct CDR3 sequences, around 9.6% of them appearing once. Study-level points and caveats: The abundant beta clonotypes from cord blood had fewer insertions, and memory repertoires had none of this. Excess twin sharing in beta out-of-frame sequences was weaker. Out-of-frame alpha sequences shared by twins were enriched for low generation probability.

Sample: memory (CD45RO+) T cells sorted from blood. The sequence derives from a woman between 18 and 29 years old in good health. The genes are TRBV7-2 and TRBJ1-1; 8 bases align to TRBD1. CDR3 residues: CASSYSGQGGEAFF. The CDR3 DNA follows: TGTGCCAGCAGCTACTCAGGACAGGGCGGTGAAGCTTTCTTT.